The 25 T cell receptor beta chains below come from one sample, sequenced in a study of lymphopenia after photon versus proton radiotherapy. Method: immunoSEQ multiplex PCR; TCRdb's copy keeps in-frame clones and lacks some. This table has 150,000 to 200,000 clones, approximately 90% appearing once. The material sequenced was peripheral blood, taken from a patient treated with photon-based radiotherapy. The receptors were gathered from a man aged 45-65 years with gastric cancer.

J is TRBJ2-5 and V is TRBV18, with 10 bases matching TRBD1. V lost 5 bases to trimming and J lost 5 bases; unmatched junction nucleotides: 2. Germline CDR1 KGHSH, CDR2 LQKENI. The CDR3 has 13 residues. CDR3 loop: CASSSGQGETQYF. DNA for the CDR3: TGTGCCAGCTCATCGGGACAGGGGGAGACCCAGTACTTC.

The DNA of the CDR3 is TGTGCCAGCAACATGGGGGGGCCTGAAGCTTTCTTT. Its translation is CASNMGGPEAFF. The V and J genes are TRBV28 and TRBJ1-1; a weak D match, TRBD1 (6 bases). CDR3 length: 12 amino acids. CDR1 is MDHEN and CDR2 is SYDVKM in the germline V gene. Between the trimmed V and J ends, which lost 7 bases and 6 bases, there was a span of 12 bases.

This chain connects TRBV7-9 to TRBJ1-1; D remains ambiguous. The CDR3 contains 15 residues. The V end lost 5 bases, the J end lost 4 bases, and 17 bases lay between the germline ends. Germline V gives CDR1 SEHNR, CDR2 FQNEAQ (reference sequence). In DNA form, the CDR3 reads TGTGCCAGCAGCAGACCGGGCCTCGGCCCCACTGAAGCTTTCTTT. This codes for CASSRPGLGPTEAFF.

The genes are TRBV7-6 and TRBJ2-7, with a weak D call TRBD2 (6 bases). CDR3 size: 13 residues. CDR1 and CDR2 from the germline V gene are SGHVS and FNYEAQ. With 3 bases removed from V and 3 bases from J, the gap between germline ends came to 9 bases. CDR3 amino acids: CASSLGLSYEQYF. CDR3 coding DNA: TGTGCCAGCAGCTTGGGACTCAGCTACGAGCAGTACTTC. Complete variable domain (other parts from reference TRBV7-6 and TRBJ2-7): GAGVSQSPRYKVTKRGQDVALRCDPISGHVSLYWYRQALGQGPEFLTYFNYEAQQDKSGLPNDRFSAERPEGSISTLTIQRTEQRDSAMYRCASSLGLSYEQYFGPGTRLTVT.

The rearrangement links TRBV10-1 to TRBJ2-3; 10 positions agree with TRBD2. CDR1 WNHNN and CDR2 SYGVQD come from the germline V gene (reference sequence). CDR3 length equals 17 residues. J lost 3 bases, V lost 3 bases, and 9 bases had no gene match. The DNA for the CDR3 is TGCGCCAGCAGTGAAAACGGAGGACTAGCGGCGACAGATACGCAGTATTTT. Its translation is CASSENGGLAATDTQYF.

V gene TRBV30 combines with J gene TRBJ2-1; weak D call: TRBD2 (6 bases). The CDR3 extends over 12 amino acids. Between the trimmed V and J ends, which lost 5 bases and 10 bases, there was a span of 15 bases. Germline CDR1 is GTSNPN and CDR2 is SVGIG (reference sequence). The CDR3 coding sequence is TGTGCCTGGGGTCGTCGGGACTCCGAGCAGTTCTTC. This codes for CAWGRRDSEQFF.

This clone came up many times. The chain recombines TRBV19 with TRBJ2-7; 10 bases map to TRBD1. CDR1 and CDR2 (germline): LNHDA, SQIVND (reference sequence). The V segment lost 4 bases and the J segment 2 bases; nucleotides outside the gene matches: 5. This CDR3 spans 15 amino acids. In DNA, the CDR3 is TGTGCCAGTAGTACGGGACAGGGGTTCCCCTACGAGCAGTACTTC. Its protein is CASSTGQGFPYEQYF.

The chain carries TRBV29-1 and TRBJ1-1; 12 bases fit TRBD1. The CDR3 has 14 residues. Germline values: CDR1 SQVTM, CDR2 ANQGSEA. The CDR3 DNA sequence: TGCACCGGGACAGGGGGCGGTGGGAACACTGAAGCTTTCTTT. Its protein product is CTGTGGGGNTEAFF.

The chain joins TRBV2 to TRBJ2-7, with D perhaps matching TRBD2 (5 bases). Germline V lookup: CDR1 SNHLY, CDR2 FYNNEI. The ends were cut back, 7 bases at V and 6 bases at J, with 10 bases in the middle. This CDR3 contains 11 residues. In DNA form, the CDR3 reads TGTGCCAGCATGAGGGTTGGCGAGCAGTACTTC. This translates into CASMRVGEQYF.

V usage is TRBV10-2 and J usage is TRBJ2-7; 8 bases align to TRBD2. The CDR3 is made up of 15 amino acids. Germline V lookup: CDR1 WSHSY, CDR2 SAAADI. V lost 6 bases and J lost 4; bases outside the gene matches: 11. CDR3 amino acids: CASSATSGEVYEQYF. DNA for the CDR3: TGCGCCAGCAGCGCTACTAGCGGAGAGGTTTACGAGCAGTACTTC.

The chain has TRBV5-1 and TRBJ1-4; D is possibly TRBD1 (5 bases). The CDR3 extends over 14 amino acids. Germline CDR1 reads SGHRS; CDR2 reads YFSETQ. The V gene lost 5 bases and the J gene lost 6 bases, with 14 bases spanning the gap. CDR3: CASRGASSDEKLFF. For the CDR3, the DNA is TGCGCCAGCAGAGGGGCCAGCTCGGATGAAAAACTGTTTTTT.

The rearrangement uses TRBV30 and TRBJ1-1; 8 bases match TRBD1. The germline V gene encodes CDR1 GTSNPN and CDR2 SVGIG (reference sequence). The junction had 2 bases not matched to a gene; V was cut back by 5 bases and J by 0 bases. This CDR3 region has 13 residues. CDR3 residues: CAWAGGLNTEAFF. The CDR3 coding sequence is TGTGCCTGGGCAGGGGGCTTGAACACTGAAGCTTTCTTT.

This chain joins TRBV7-2 and TRBJ1-1, with TRBD1 as a possible D gene (6 bases). The CDR3 length is 15 residues. The germline gives CDR1 SGHTA, CDR2 FQGNSA. The V end was cut by 3 bases, the J end by 2 bases, with 13 bases between. CDR3 amino acids: CASSFSLQGNTEAFF. The CDR3, as DNA: TGTGCCAGCAGCTTTAGTTTACAGGGAAACACTGAAGCTTTCTTT.

The V and J genes are TRBV4-1 and TRBJ2-6, with 7 bases that match TRBD1. J gave up 2 bases and V 4 bases, and 8 bases lay outside the gene matches. The CDR3 consists of 17 residues. CDR1 and CDR2 (germline): MGHRA, YSYEKL. CDR3 sequence reads: CASSPLTTGTGANVLTF. The CDR3 DNA sequence: TGCGCCAGCAGCCCACTAACGACAGGGACTGGGGCCAACGTCCTGACTTTC.

The chain couples TRBV5-4 to TRBJ2-5, with 8 bases lining up with TRBD2. CDR1 SGHNT and CDR2 YYREEE come from the germline V gene (reference sequence). The V gene end was trimmed by 0 bases and the J gene end by 4 bases; junction bases not matched to a gene: 8. The CDR3 extends over 16 amino acids. CDR3 amino acids: CASSLGGTRRRETQYF. The CDR3 bases are TGTGCCAGCAGCTTGGGGGGGACTAGGAGGAGAGAGACCCAGTACTTC.

The CDR3 DNA reads as TGTGCCAGCAGTGAAGGGCTAGAGGGGACCCAGTACTTC. Translated: CASSEGLEGTQYF. This chain connects TRBV2 to TRBJ2-5, with a possible D match to TRBD2 (5 bases). CDR1 and CDR2 from the germline V gene are SNHLY and FYNNEI. This CDR3 spans 13 amino acids. Trimming removed 1 base from V and 7 bases from J, with 10 bases in between.

The genes are TRBV5-8 and TRBJ2-3; 9 positions match TRBD1. CDR1 SGHTS and CDR2 YDEGEE come from the germline V gene. This CDR3 is built from 15 residues. J lost 2 bases, V lost 0 bases, and 1 base had no gene match. CDR3 amino acids: CASSLGDRATDTQYF. The CDR3 DNA reads as TGTGCCAGCAGCTTGGGGGACAGGGCCACAGATACGCAGTATTTT. The full variable domain, completed using reference TRBV5-8 and TRBJ2-3, is EAGVTQSPTHLIKTRGQQATLRCSPISGHTSVYWYQQALGLGLQFLLWYDEGEERNRGNFPPRFSGRQFPNYSSELNVNALELEDSALYLCASSLGDRATDTQYFGPGTRLTVL.

The genes are TRBV5-1 and TRBJ2-4; D ambiguous. V was cut by 0 bases and J by 0 bases, with 7 bases left in between. This CDR3 region has 15 residues. Germline-derived CDR1 and CDR2 are SGHRS and YFSETQ. CDR3 in amino acids: CASSLGSLAKNIQYF. CDR3 nucleotide sequence: TGCGCCAGCAGCTTGGGTTCTCTAGCCAAAAACATTCAGTACTTC.

The genes are TRBV2 and TRBJ1-6, with D possibly TRBD1 on 6 matching bases. This CDR3 spans 16 amino acids. Germline V gene data show CDR1 as SNHLY and CDR2 as FYNNEI. V was pared by 4 bases and J by 0 bases, with 10 bases between. Written as DNA, the CDR3 is TGTGCCAGCAGTGGGGGAGGGGGCTCCTATAATTCACCCCTCCACTTT. Its protein product is CASSGGGGSYNSPLHF.

The rearrangement joins TRBV6-5 to TRBJ1-4; no definite D call. The length of the CDR3 is 15 residues. V lost 2 bases, J lost 6 bases, and 13 bases lay in between. CDR1 is MNHEY and CDR2 is SVGAGI in the germline V gene. The CDR3 DNA is TGTGCCAGCAGTTACCGTTTCCGGGGAGATGAAAAACTGTTTTTT. It translates to CASSYRFRGDEKLFF.

The rearrangement joins TRBV19 to TRBJ2-5, with 9 bases identical to TRBD1. The CDR3 extends over 15 amino acids. V dropped 3 bases and J dropped 4; count of bases not matched to a gene: 6. CDR1 and CDR2 (germline): LNHDA, SQIVND (reference sequence). The CDR3 reads CASSIDRGLSETQYF. CDR3 DNA: TGTGCCAGTAGTATTGACAGGGGGTTATCAGAGACCCAGTACTTC.

This rearrangement joins TRBV6-1 to TRBJ1-5, with D possibly TRBD1 on 6 matching bases. The germline CDR1 and CDR2 sequences are MNHNS and SASEGT. V shed 4 bases and J shed 0 bases, with 10 bases lying between them. This CDR3 region has 15 residues. For the CDR3, the DNA is TGTGCCAGCAGTGGGACAGCCGGTAGCAATCAGCCCCAGCATTTT. It yields the protein CASSGTAGSNQPQHF.

This clone was seen only once. The gene calls are TRBV28 and TRBJ2-1; TRBD2 matches at 7 bases. V trimming: 8 bases; J trimming: 4 bases; junction bases outside the gene matches: 17. The V gene's germline CDR1 is MDHEN and CDR2 SYDVKM. The CDR3 is 17 residues long. The CDR3 region has the DNA TGTGCCAGCGTACTTGGCGGGATCAGCGGGACGTACAATGAGCAGTTCTTC. This translates into CASVLGGISGTYNEQFF.

The chain employs TRBV9 and TRBJ2-3, with D perhaps given as TRBD1 or TRBD2 (5 bases each). The CDR3 spans 14 residues. Germline CDR1 reads SGDLS; CDR2 reads YYNGEE. The ends were cut back, 7 bases at V and 0 bases at J, with 12 bases in the middle. Written as DNA, the CDR3 is TGTGCCAGCTGCCTGGGACCGAGCACAGATACGCAGTATTTT. This sequence encodes CASCLGPSTDTQYF.

V is TRBV6-5 and J is TRBJ1-1; 7 bases are a match to TRBD1. The CDR3 spans 15 residues. J gave up 1 base and V 4 bases, and 6 bases lay outside the gene matches. Germline CDR1 and CDR2: MNHEY and SVGAGI. In DNA form, the CDR3 reads TGTGCCAGCAGTTCCCGACAGGGAGCGAACACTGAAGCTTTCTTT. Translating it yields CASSSRQGANTEAFF.